This TCR beta chain stems from a study of blood T cell repertoires in COVID-19. Study in general: Italy, Spain and the United States were the sources of the convalescent and acute COVID-19 samples. T cells, B-cell-depleted T cells, or PBMCs supplied cDNA or gDNA.

TCRdb's table, derived via immunoSEQ multiplex PCR, lists solely in-frame clones and lacks some. The data show about 170,000 clones, about 91% seen once. The CDR3 spans 15 residues. The V and J ends lost 6 bases and 1 base, in that order; junction bases with no gene match: 4. From germline, CDR1 is MNHEY and CDR2 SVGAGI. This TCR derives from a woman aged 50 to 60 with acute or convalescent COVID-19. Sequences were obtained from peripheral blood. J is TRBJ2-3 and V is TRBV6-5; TRBD2 aligns across 10 bases. The CDR3 reads CASRLLAGGTDTQYF. The CDR3, as DNA: TGTGCCAGCAGGCTTCTAGCGGGAGGCACAGATACGCAGTATTTT.